A selection of T cell receptor beta chains follows, all from one sample in a study of blood T cell repertoires in COVID-19. The data were produced by immunoSEQ multiplex PCR, yet TCRdb's version contains in-frame clones alone and is incomplete. The sample has approximately 260,000 clones, over 80% seen once. Sample: peripheral blood. These receptors all stem from an older woman with COVID-19, enrolled during active disease. Both conserved end residues are part of each CDR3. The D gene is left open where the match is weak. Size tells how often a clone was seen (once, few, many) or the class of an expanded clone, and some rows leave it out.

clone size: NA; J gene: TRBJ1-5; D gene: NA; V gene: TRBV28; CDR3 DNA: TGTGCCAGCAGTCCAACGAGGGTACAGCCCCAGCATTTT; CDR3 protein: CASSPTRVQPQHF
clone size: NA; J gene: TRBJ2-3; D gene: TRBD2; V gene: TRBV9; CDR3 DNA: TGTGCCAGCAGCTCATTACTAGCGGTTAGCACAGATACGCAGTATTTT; CDR3 protein: CASSSLLAVSTDTQYF
clone size: once; J gene: TRBJ2-2; D gene: TRBD2; V gene: TRBV11-1; CDR3 DNA: TGTGCCAGCAGCTTAGCCCTAGCGGGAGGGACCGGGGAGCTGTTTTTT; CDR3 protein: CASSLALAGGTGELFF
clone size: few; J gene: TRBJ2-2; D gene: TRBD1; V gene: TRBV10-3; CDR3 DNA: TGTGCCATCAGTGAGATAGGACAGGGAACCGGGGAGCTGTTTTTT; CDR3 protein: CAISEIGQGTGELFF
clone size: NA; J gene: TRBJ1-3; D gene: TRBD1; V gene: TRBV19; CDR3 DNA: TGTGCCAGTAGTACCCGGGACAGTGGAAACACCATATATTTT; CDR3 protein: CASSTRDSGNTIYF
clone size: NA; J gene: TRBJ1-3; D gene: TRBD1; V gene: TRBV19; CDR3 DNA: TGTGCCAGTAGTCCCGGGACAGCCAAATTCTCTGGAAACACCATATATTTT; CDR3 protein: CASSPGTAKFSGNTIYF
clone size: once; J gene: TRBJ2-3; D gene: TRBD2; V gene: TRBV9; CDR3 DNA: TGTGCCAGCAGCGATCCCATTAGCGGGACCCGCACAGATACGCAGTATTTT; CDR3 protein: CASSDPISGTRTDTQYF
clone size: NA; J gene: TRBJ2-1; D gene: NA; V gene: TRBV7-6; CDR3 DNA: TGTGCCAGCAGCTTCCAACAGGGTGGAACCTACAATGAGCAGTTCTTC; CDR3 protein: CASSFQQGGTYNEQFF
clone size: NA; J gene: TRBJ1-5; D gene: NA; V gene: TRBV4-2; CDR3 DNA: TGTGCCAGCAGCTCTCAGAGGAATCAGCCCCAGCATTTT; CDR3 protein: CASSSQRNQPQHF
clone size: NA; J gene: TRBJ1-2; D gene: NA; V gene: TRBV28; CDR3 DNA: TGTGCCAGCACGCACAGATTGTATGGCTACACCTTC; CDR3 protein: CASTHRLYGYTF
clone size: NA; J gene: TRBJ2-7; D gene: TRBD2; V gene: TRBV25-1; CDR3 DNA: TGTGCCAGCAGTGTAGCGGGAGTCTACGAGCAGTACTTC; CDR3 protein: CASSVAGVYEQYF
clone size: NA; J gene: TRBJ1-5; D gene: TRBD1; V gene: TRBV4-1; CDR3 DNA: TGCGCCAGCAGCCGGGGACAGGGTAGTGAGCAGCCCCAGCATTTT; CDR3 protein: CASSRGQGSEQPQHF
clone size: once; J gene: TRBJ1-5; D gene: NA; V gene: TRBV3-1/TRBV3-2; CDR3 DNA: TGTGCCAGCAGCCAAGCAGGGGTGCATCAGCCCCAGCATTTT; CDR3 protein: CASSQAGVHQPQHF
clone size: NA; J gene: TRBJ1-2; D gene: NA; V gene: TRBV19; CDR3 DNA: TGTGCCAGCAGAAGGGGCGGAACACGTAACTATGGCTACACCTTC; CDR3 protein: CASRRGGTRNYGYTF
clone size: NA; J gene: TRBJ1-1; D gene: NA; V gene: TRBV6-1; CDR3 DNA: TGTGCCAGCAGTGAATTCAGGGCCACTGAAGCTTTCTTT; CDR3 protein: CASSEFRATEAFF
clone size: NA; J gene: TRBJ2-3; D gene: TRBD2; V gene: TRBV19; CDR3 DNA: TGTGCCAGTAGTATGTCCGGGAGGTCCGATACGCAGTATTTT; CDR3 protein: CASSMSGRSDTQYF
clone size: NA; J gene: TRBJ2-1; D gene: NA; V gene: TRBV27; CDR3 DNA: TGTGCCAGCACCGCGTCCAATGAGCAGTTCTTC; CDR3 protein: CASTASNEQFF